A single sample is the source of the 25 T cell receptor beta chains below, sequenced in a study of shared clonotypes between healthy human individuals. Profiling relied on immunoSEQ multiplex PCR, and the TCRdb table lists in-frame clones only, not all of them. The sample holds fewer than 400,000 clones, about 74% seen once. The sequenced sample was memory CD4+ T cells sorted from blood. The subset is: CD45RA-negative fraction. The receptors here all came from a man aged 30 to 45 in good health.

This clone was found many times. This chain uses TRBV5-4 with TRBJ2-3, with TRBD2 matching over 8 bases. This CDR3 is 17 amino acids long. Trimming took 0 bases from V and 6 from J; bases not matched to a gene: 12. Germline CDR1 SGHNT, CDR2 YYREEE (reference sequence). The CDR3 sequence: CASSLVGGAGGGDTQYF. In DNA form, the CDR3 reads TGTGCCAGCAGCTTGGTGGGGGGTGCGGGAGGAGGGGATACGCAGTATTTT.

In this sample, this clone turned up a few times. The V gene is TRBV13, the J gene TRBJ2-7; a possible D gene is TRBD1 (6 bases). CDR1 PRHDT and CDR2 FYEKMQ come from the germline V gene (reference sequence). The CDR3 totals 13 residues. V lost 6 bases and J lost 9, with 18 bases in between. CDR3 sequence reads: CASSQGTGPSQYF. CDR3 nucleotides: TGTGCCAGCAGTCAGGGGACGGGGCCGTCGCAGTACTTC.

The J gene is TRBJ1-4, the V gene TRBV5-4, with D unclear. This CDR3 region has 15 residues. Looked up from germline, CDR1 is SGHNT and CDR2 is YYREEE (reference sequence). V lost 4 bases and J lost 8, with 18 bases in between. The CDR3 reads CASSPAEGIGEKLFF. Written as DNA, the CDR3 is TGTGCCAGCAGCCCGGCGGAGGGCATCGGAGAAAAACTGTTTTTT.

This clone has just one count. This rearrangement joins TRBV7-2 to TRBJ2-1; 14 bases line up with TRBD2. CDR1 is SGHTA and CDR2 is FQGNSA in the germline V gene. Unmatched junction bases numbered 0, after V lost 3 bases and J lost 8 bases. CDR3 length equals 14 residues. The CDR3 bases are TGTGCCAGCAGCTTGACTAGCGGGAGGGATGAGCAGTTCTTC. Protein sequence: CASSLTSGRDEQFF.

CDR3 nucleotides: TGCAGCGTTGGAAGTGGCAGGAAAGAGACCCAGTACTTC. Translated, it gives CSVGSGRKETQYF. The chain joins TRBV29-1 to TRBJ2-5; D remains unclear. Deletions cut 4 bases from V and 3 bases from J, with 12 bases between. CDR1 is SQVTM, CDR2 ANQGSEA, per germline. This CDR3 region has 13 residues.

The chain links TRBV2 to TRBJ1-5; D unclear. Trimming pared 5 bases from V and 5 bases from J, leaving 7 bases between. Germline loops: CDR1 SNHLY, CDR2 FYNNEI. The CDR3 runs 12 residues. The DNA for the CDR3 is TGTGCCAGCAGTTCCTATTATCAGCCCCAGCATTTT. Protein sequence: CASSSYYQPQHF. Full variable domain (remainder filled in from reference TRBV2 and TRBJ1-5): EPEVTQTPSHQVTQMGQEVILRCVPISNHLYFYWYRQILGQKVEFLVSFYNNEISEKSEIFDDQFSVERPDGSNFTLKIRSTKLEDSAMYFCASSSYYQPQHFGDGTRLSIL.

This clone was detected only a few times. The chain recombines TRBV9 with TRBJ2-7, with 7 bases lining up with TRBD1. The CDR3 contains 15 residues. The germline gives CDR1 SGDLS, CDR2 YYNGEE. V was clipped by 0 bases and J by 6 bases; unmatched bases: 9. Here the CDR3 DNA reads TGTGCCAGCAGCGTAGGTATAGAGGGGGCGTTCGAGCAGTACTTC. Protein: CASSVGIEGAFEQYF.

This chain joins TRBV19 and TRBJ2-1; D is possibly TRBD2 (6 bases). The CDR3 runs to 16 residues. Germline lookup yields CDR1 LNHDA and CDR2 SQIVND (reference sequence). V dropped 5 bases and J dropped 8 bases, with 22 bases sitting between them. The CDR3 nucleotides read TGTGCCAGTAGTGGGGCTCGGGCGGAGGGAAGCCATGAGCAGTTCTTC. This gives the protein CASSGARAEGSHEQFF.

The sample holds a few counts of this clone. The chain carries TRBV9 and TRBJ2-7, with a possible D match to TRBD2 (6 bases). CDR1 is SGDLS and CDR2 is YYNGEE in the germline V gene. CDR3 length: 16 residues. V shed 0 bases and J shed 6 bases, with 19 bases lying between them. In nucleotides, the CDR3 is TGTGCCAGCAGCGTAGTCCCGGACGGAGGGACCTCCGAGCAGTACTTC. It translates to CASSVVPDGGTSEQYF.

This chain uses TRBV28 with TRBJ2-7, with 7 bases fitting TRBD2. This CDR3 region has 12 residues. The germline V gene has CDR1 MDHEN and CDR2 SYDVKM. Trimming at V came to 7 bases and at J to 5 bases, leaving 5 bases not matched to a gene. CDR3 coding DNA: TGTGCCAGCACTACTAGCGTGGACGAGCAGTACTTC. Translating gives CASTTSVDEQYF. Supplemented by reference TRBV28 and TRBJ2-7, the full variable domain reads DVKVTQSSRYLVKRTGEKVFLECVQDMDHENMFWYRQDPGLGLRLIYFSYDVKMKEKGDIPEGYSVSREKKERFSLILESASTNQTSMYLCASTTSVDEQYFGPGTRLTVT.

The DNA of the CDR3 is TGTGCCAGCAGCGGGACAGAGTACCAAGAGACCCAGTACTTC. Protein product: CASSGTEYQETQYF. This chain uses TRBV2 with TRBJ2-5, with 7 bases lining up with TRBD1. The CDR3 covers 14 residues. After removal of 6 bases from V and 0 bases from J, the junction contained 4 bases not matched to a gene. Germline CDR1 is SNHLY and CDR2 is FYNNEI.

CDR3 in DNA: TGTGCCAGCAGTAAAGCCCCCCGACAGGGGAACACAGATACGCAGTATTTT. Protein product: CASSKAPRQGNTDTQYF. The V gene is TRBV27, the J gene TRBJ2-3; 8 bases map to TRBD1. Germline V lookup: CDR1 MNHEY, CDR2 SMNVEV (reference sequence). V was clipped by 5 bases and J by 2 bases; unmatched bases: 12. The CDR3 extends over 17 amino acids.

This clone was observed many times. The identical CDR3 is also encoded by other nucleotide sequences in the sample. This rearrangement joins TRBV10-2 to TRBJ2-1, with TRBD2 matching over 7 bases. V trimming: 1 base; J trimming: 7 bases; junction bases outside the gene matches: 4. The CDR3 contains 14 residues. Germline CDR1 WSHSY, CDR2 SAAADI. DNA for the CDR3: TGCGCCAGCAGTGAGTGGACTAGGTCGAATGAGCAGTTCTTC. Its translation is CASSEWTRSNEQFF.

This chain links TRBV5-1 with TRBJ1-2; D is uncertain. V shed 2 bases and J shed 7 bases, with 9 bases lying between them. CDR1 is SGHRS, CDR2 YFSETQ, per germline. The CDR3 runs 12 residues. CDR3 in DNA: TGCGCCAGCAGCTTCGCTGGAGGTGGCTACACCTTC. It translates to CASSFAGGGYTF. The variable domain in full, completed from reference TRBV5-1 and TRBJ1-2, reads KAGVTQTPRYLIKTRGQQVTLSCSPISGHRSVSWYQQTPGQGLQFLFEYFSETQRNKGNFPGRFSGRQFSNSRSEMNVSTLELGDSALYLCASSFAGGGYTFGSGTRLTVV.

The V gene is TRBV7-9, the J gene TRBJ2-7; D possibly corresponds to TRBD2 (6 bases). Germline-derived CDR1 and CDR2 are SEHNR and FQNEAQ (reference sequence). Between the trimmed V and J ends, which lost 8 bases and 1 base, there was a span of 24 bases. The CDR3 runs to 17 residues. For the CDR3, the DNA is TGTGCCAGCCAGCGGATTGGGGGTCCGGGACTTTCCTACGAGCAGTACTTC. Its protein is CASQRIGGPGLSYEQYF.

This clone came up many times. The rearrangement uses TRBV5-6 and TRBJ2-3; perhaps TRBD1 as D (6 bases). Between the trimmed V and J ends, which lost 1 base and 2 bases, there was a span of 8 bases. The CDR3 sequence is 14 residues long. CDR1 and CDR2 from the germline V gene are SGHDT and YYEEEE. The CDR3, as DNA: TGTGCCAGCAGCTTGCCAGGGGACACAGATACGCAGTATTTT. This sequence encodes CASSLPGDTDTQYF.

This chain connects TRBV7-9 to TRBJ2-7, with 7 bases identical to TRBD2. The CDR3 has 14 residues. The trim removed 4 bases at V and 0 bases at J, leaving 3 bases unmatched. Germline lookup yields CDR1 SEHNR and CDR2 FQNEAQ (reference sequence). DNA for the CDR3: TGTGCCAGCAGCTCCGGGGGGAGCTCCTACGAGCAGTACTTC. This encodes CASSSGGSSYEQYF.

This chain joins TRBV19 and TRBJ1-3; D not certain. Between the trimmed V and J ends, which lost 4 bases and 4 bases, there was a span of 2 bases. This CDR3 is built from 11 residues. Germline V CDR1 and CDR2: LNHDA, SQIVND (reference sequence). For the CDR3, the DNA is TGTGCCAGTAGTACCGGAAACACCATATATTTT. Translated, it gives CASSTGNTIYF.

This clone has a single count. The genes are TRBV5-1 and TRBJ2-5; the D gene is possibly TRBD1 (5 bases). The J call may be faulty, since TRBJ2-7 better matches the DNA end. Germline CDR1 SGHRS, CDR2 YFSETQ. This CDR3 is 14 amino acids long. DNA of the CDR3: TGCGCCAGCAGCTTGGCAGCAGGGCCCTACGAGCAGTACTTC. Translating gives CASSLAAGPYEQYF.

CDR3 amino acids: CASSFRDTGFYEQYF. The CDR3 region has the DNA TGTGCCAGCAGTTTCCGGGACACTGGATTCTACGAGCAGTACTTC. The chain has TRBV6-5 and TRBJ2-7, with D perhaps matching TRBD1 (6 bases). The CDR3 runs to 15 residues. The germline gives CDR1 MNHEY, CDR2 SVGAGI. V lost 4 bases to trimming and J lost 3 bases, with 16 bases between them.

The rearrangement uses TRBV15 and TRBJ2-2, with D perhaps given as TRBD1 or TRBD2 (5 bases each). The CDR3 contains 16 residues. Germline V gives CDR1 LNHNV, CDR2 YYDKDF (reference sequence). V gave up 0 bases and J gave up 5 bases, with 13 bases separating them. The CDR3 nucleotides are TGTGCCACCAGCAGAGATCTGGGGGTCGGAACCGGGGAGCTGTTTTTT. Encoded protein: CATSRDLGVGTGELFF.

The rearrangement links TRBV19 to TRBJ2-1; the D is unclear. Trimming left V 3 bases short and J 1 base short, with 7 bases between. This CDR3 comprises 14 residues. Germline lookup yields CDR1 LNHDA and CDR2 SQIVND (reference sequence). The CDR3 protein is CASSIGFSYNEQFF. CDR3 nucleotide sequence: TGTGCCAGTAGTATCGGGTTTTCCTACAATGAGCAGTTCTTC.

The gene calls are TRBV19 and TRBJ1-3; D perhaps matches TRBD1 (5 bases). Germline V CDR1 and CDR2: LNHDA, SQIVND (reference sequence). V was clipped by 6 bases and J by 4 bases, with 13 bases between them. The CDR3 consists of 14 residues. DNA for the CDR3: TGTGCCAGTAGAGCAGACCAGGGAGGAAACACCATATATTTT. Protein: CASRADQGGNTIYF. Together with reference TRBV19 and TRBJ1-3, the CDR3 gives the full variable domain: DGGITQSPKYLFRKEGQNVTLSCEQNLNHDAMYWYRQDPGQGLRLIYYSQIVNDFQKGDIAEGYSVSREKKESFPLTVTSAQKNPTAFYLCASRADQGGNTIYFGEGSWLTVV.

The V gene is TRBV18, the J gene TRBJ1-5, with 9 positions matching TRBD1. The V gene end was trimmed by 4 bases and the J gene end by 8 bases; junction bases not matched to a gene: 9. The V gene's germline CDR1 is KGHSH and CDR2 LQKENI. The CDR3 covers 15 residues. In DNA form, the CDR3 reads TGTGCCAGCTCACGATCGGGACAGGGCGTGGAGCCCCAGCATTTT. It translates to CASSRSGQGVEPQHF.

The chain is built from TRBV29-1 and TRBJ2-3, with a weak D call TRBD1 (6 bases). The V gene lost 4 bases and the J gene lost 0 bases, with 11 bases spanning the gap. Germline-derived CDR1 and CDR2 are SQVTM and ANQGSEA. The CDR3 length is 14 residues. CDR3 DNA sequence: TGCAGCGTTGCAGGGGTGGGTAGCACAGATACGCAGTATTTT. It is translated as CSVAGVGSTDTQYF.